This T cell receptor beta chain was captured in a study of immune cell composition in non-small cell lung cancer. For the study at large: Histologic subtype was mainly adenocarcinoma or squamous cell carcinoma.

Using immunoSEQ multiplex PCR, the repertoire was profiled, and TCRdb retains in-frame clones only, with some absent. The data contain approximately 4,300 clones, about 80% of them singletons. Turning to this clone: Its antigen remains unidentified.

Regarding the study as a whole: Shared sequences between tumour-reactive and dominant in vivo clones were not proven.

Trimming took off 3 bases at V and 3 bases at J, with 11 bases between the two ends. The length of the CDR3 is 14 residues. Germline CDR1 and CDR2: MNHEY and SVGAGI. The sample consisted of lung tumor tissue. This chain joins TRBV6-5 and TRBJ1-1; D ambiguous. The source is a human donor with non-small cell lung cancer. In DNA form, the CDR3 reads TGTGCCAGCAGTTATGGGAGCAAGGACACTGAAGCTTTCTTT. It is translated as CASSYGSKDTEAFF.